This TCR beta chain was sequenced during a study of cytomegalovirus exposure and HLA in healthy donors. Study results and limitations: An analysis that came later showed most CMV-associated TCR beta chains appearing HLA-restricted. Serostatus for CMV was the only available immune exposure information. As a later analysis revealed, the rate of TCR association differed by HLA locus, with DRB1 most and HLA-C fewest. HLA allele associations emerged for roughly 17,000 TCR beta sequences in a later analysis, at 0.05 false discovery rate.

This clone came up a few times. The antigen is undetermined. Primers included in the PCR were 60 Vbeta and 13 Jbeta primers. Clones were read by immunoSEQ multiplex PCR, and TCRdb kept only the in-frame ones, dropping some. The data hold some 74,000 clones, with around 80% observed a single time. The CDR3 is made up of 14 amino acids. Per the germline V gene, CDR1 is MNHEY and CDR2 is SMNVEV (reference sequence). V lost 5 bases to trimming and J lost 2 bases; unmatched junction nucleotides: 1. Material: PBMCs. The chain uses TRBV27 and TRBJ2-7; TRBD2 matches at 12 bases. The receptor was derived from a male donor in good health and CMV-seronegative. The CDR3 DNA follows: TGTGCCAGCAGTACTAGCGGGGGGACCTACGAGCAGTACTTC. Protein sequence: CASSTSGGTYEQYF.